This entry features one TCR beta chain sequence. Its matching antigen is unknown. The sample belongs to a study of beta chain features in type 1 diabetes. General observations from the study: Junctions at VDJ sites from type 1 diabetes patients had fewer insertions and more deletions. Cells with high TCR expression could be over-represented when cDNA is sequenced.

Expressed TCRB transcripts were sequenced because the isolated RNA had all been reverse transcribed beforehand. Some clones are missing from TCRdb's copy, which holds only in-frame ones; the method was immunoSEQ multiplex PCR. The repertoire has approximately 200,000 clones, 7.5% to 10% of them found once; the top ten carry around 0.037%. V shed 0 bases, J shed 1 base, and the junction held 0 bases outside the gene matches. Germline assignment: CDR1 SGHNT and CDR2 YYREEE (reference sequence). This CDR3 spans 15 amino acids. There was one heparinised blood draw per donor, averaging roughly 0.12 L. It was via CD45RO/CCR7/CD25/CD127/CD95/CD27 that CD4+ naive, central memory, regulatory and stem cell-like memory cells were sorted.

Sequenced material: naive CD4+ T cells from blood. The clonotype originates from a woman between 18 and 29 years old in good health. The V and J genes are TRBV5-4 and TRBJ2-5; 10 bases map to TRBD2. The CDR3 loop reads CASSLGTSGQETQYF. CDR3 nucleotides: TGTGCCAGCAGCTTGGGGACTAGCGGCCAAGAGACCCAGTACTTC.